This TCR beta chain was observed in a study of CD8+CD57+ T cells in acquired aplastic anemia. Study summary: Sorted CD4+ plus CD8+ cells gave DNA averaging approximately 2.9 ug.

TCR beta VDJ and CDR3 profiling used genomic DNA as template. TCRdb independently ran MiXCR on the reads; one entry per CDR3 protein. This repertoire shows about 180,000 distinct CDR3 sequences, 35% to 50% found once; its top ten account for about 2.9%. J gave up 5 bases and V 4 bases, and 15 bases lay outside the gene matches. The CDR3 is 18 amino acids. The germline gives CDR1 LNHDA, CDR2 SQIVND (reference sequence). There are many counts of this clonotype. The sample taken for sequencing was sorted CD4+, CD8+, or CD8+CD57+ T cells (not recorded which) from PBMCs. This chain connects TRBV19 to TRBJ2-5; TRBD2 matches at 11 bases. The sequence was obtained from a human donor in good health. The CDR3 DNA sequence: TGTGCCAGTAGTACATTAAGCACTAGCGGGAGAGGTCCGGAGACCCAGTACTTC. It codes for CASSTLSTSGRGPETQYF.